This section outlines one T cell receptor beta chain sequence together with its context. This entry belongs to a study of T cells after yellow fever vaccination. In making TCR cDNA, 5'RACE template switching added a universal primer site and UMIs to it. Using its own MiXCR run on the 5' RACE reads, TCRdb lists one record per CDR3 protein. The table lists roughly 340,000 distinct CDR3 sequences, approximately 4% of them singletons, with roughly 26% in the top ten. This CDR3 contains 13 residues. The V end lost 2 bases, the J end lost 4 bases, and 3 bases lay between the germline ends. The source of this sequence is a man between 18 and 29 years old who received the YFV17D yellow fever vaccine. V is TRBV12-3 or TRBV12-4 and J is TRBJ1-6; the D is unclear. The specimen comprised PBMCs, sampled 5 days after the yellow fever booster vaccination. The CDR3 is CASSLTYNSPLHF. The DNA for the CDR3 is TGTGCCAGCAGTTTAACTTATAATTCACCCCTCCACTTT.